Shown below are 8 T cell receptor beta chains from a single sample sequenced in a study of T-cell reconstitution after alpha-beta-depleted transplantation in children. It was with unique molecular identifiers that the TCRbeta library was prepared. TCRdb itself ran the PCR reads through MiXCR, one entry per CDR3 protein. The data show about 500,000 distinct CDR3 sequences, with 9.5% to 12% seen just once and around 15% held by the top ten. The source was PBMCs, mostly from graft donor cells, collected 180 days after TCRalphabeta/CD19-depleted stem cell transplant. The receptors here all came from a female patient aged 2-9 years who had a stem cell transplant for aplastic anemia, so the T cells may come from the graft donor.

CDR3 protein: CSAPRSQGMMAGGEGAQYF. DNA for the CDR3: TGCAGCGCCCCCCGGAGCCAGGGAATGATGGCGGGTGGGGAGGGGGCCCAGTACTTC. The chain combines TRBV29-1 with TRBJ2-5, with D maybe TRBD2 (7 bases). This CDR3 is built from 19 residues. From germline, CDR1 is SQVTM and CDR2 ANQGSEA. V lost 7 bases and J 9 bases, leaving 39 bases between the germline ends.

This clonotype was counted between two and nine times. This chain connects TRBV4-2 to TRBJ2-5, with 11 bases matching TRBD2. There are 17 residues in the CDR3. V shed 6 bases and J 2 bases; nucleotides not matched to a gene: 11. The germline CDR1 and CDR2 sequences are LGHNA and YNFKEQ. The CDR3 bases are TGTGCCAGCAGTATAACCACCGGGACTAGCGGTCAAGAGACCCAGTACTTC. Translation gives CASSITTGTSGQETQYF.

V gene TRBV7-9 combines with J gene TRBJ2-7; 10 bases map to TRBD2. CDR1 and CDR2 from the germline V gene are SEHNR and FQNEAQ (reference sequence). V shed 5 bases, J shed 5 bases, and the junction held 6 bases outside the gene matches. The CDR3 is 14 residues long. CDR3: CASSPSGRAHEQYF. The CDR3 bases are TGTGCCAGCAGCCCAAGCGGGAGGGCCCACGAGCAGTACTTC. Together with reference TRBV7-9 and TRBJ2-7, the CDR3 gives the full variable domain: DTGVSQNPRHKITKRGQNVTFRCDPISEHNRLYWYRQTLGQGPEFLTYFQNEAQLEKSRLLSDRFSAERPKGSFSTLEIQRTEQGDSAMYLCASSPSGRAHEQYFGPGTRLTVT.

This clonotype was observed a few times. This rearrangement joins TRBV12-3 or TRBV12-4 to TRBJ2-3, with D possibly TRBD2 on 6 matching bases. The CDR3 sequence is 13 residues long. CDR3 sequence reads: CAMGFPGADTQYF. DNA of the CDR3: TGTGCGATGGGTTTCCCGGGGGCAGATACGCAGTATTTT.

The chain is built from TRBV7-2 and TRBJ2-7; no clear D. From germline, CDR1 is SGHTA and CDR2 FQGNSA. The V and J ends lost 2 bases and 0 bases respectively, with 11 bases between them. This CDR3 has 15 residues. CDR3 coding DNA: TGTGCCAGCAGCTTAAGGGTCAGGAGCTCCTACGAGCAGTACGTC. It codes for CASSLRVRSSYEQYV.

This clonotype came up a few times. Germline is not matched at one junction end, which may reflect a read error. The chain links TRBV18 to TRBJ2-1, with 12 nucleotides matching TRBD2. CDR3 size: 18 residues. The germline V gene has CDR1 KGHSH and CDR2 LQKENI. The CDR3 DNA reads TGTGCCAGCTCACCGCTACTCCCGACTAGCGGGAGAGGGAATGAGCAGTCCTTC. Its protein is CASSPLLPTSGRGNEQSF.

In this sample, this clonotype turned up many times. V gene TRBV29-1 combines with J gene TRBJ2-1, with TRBD1 matching over 7 bases. V was pared by 7 bases and J by 15 bases, with 21 bases of the junction left unmatched. The CDR3 is 14 amino acids. Germline CDR1 reads SQVTM; CDR2 reads ANQGSEA. The CDR3 spells CSALFFEGAPARFF. Written as DNA, the CDR3 is TGCAGCGCCCTCTTTTTTGAGGGGGCCCCGGCGCGGTTCTTC.

V usage is TRBV6-1 and J usage is TRBJ1-2; D gene ambiguous. CDR3 size: 13 residues. The V end lost 7 bases, the J end lost 7 bases, and 16 bases lay between the germline ends. Germline CDR1 is MNHNS and CDR2 is SASEGT. The CDR3 nucleotides are TGTGCCAGCACCCCAGGTGTGGGCGCTGGCTACACCTTC. Protein product: CASTPGVGAGYTF.